The next 5 T cell receptor beta chains were all read from a single sample in a study of blood T cell repertoires in COVID-19 (dated by TCRdb to 2020 to 2021). Libraries were constructed by the immunoSEQ multiplex PCR assay. Imported from immuneACCESS, the table was reduced by TCRdb to in-frame sequences with V and J called. These copies leave out some clones; in studies compared against another copy, an unresolved V gene accounts for under half, and the cause of the remainder is not known. Counted in this sample were about 170,000 clones; around 85% of them appeared once. Of the sample, under 7.5% falls within the top ten clones. The sequenced sample was peripheral blood. The origin of the receptors is an elderly man with COVID-19, enrolled during active disease.

V and J are TRBV7-2 and TRBJ1-5; no firm D call. Trimming removed 3 bases from V and 4 bases from J, with 7 bases in between. Germline CDR1 reads SGHTA; CDR2 reads FQGNSA. CDR3 length: 13 residues. The CDR3 sequence: CASSFRGNQPQHF. The CDR3 nucleotides read TGTGCCAGCAGCTTTCGGGGAAATCAGCCCCAGCATTTT.

This chain uses TRBV6-5 with TRBJ1-4; perhaps TRBD1 as D (6 bases). Trimming stripped 7 bases from V and 6 bases from J, with 15 bases between. CDR3 length: 14 amino acids. Germline CDR1 and CDR2: MNHEY and SVGAGI. In nucleotides, the CDR3 is TGTGCCAGCACCCAGAGGGGGTTGGATGAAAAACTGTTTTTT. Protein product: CASTQRGLDEKLFF.

The table lists this clone with many counts. Other DNA sequences within the sample encode an identical CDR3. The chain links TRBV6-2 or TRBV6-3 to TRBJ1-5, with TRBD1 matching over 9 bases. The CDR3 is 14 amino acids. V shed 4 bases, J shed 7 bases, and the junction held 5 bases outside the gene matches. CDR1 is MNHEY and CDR2 is SVGEGT in the germline V gene. The CDR3 region is CASSSGQGFQPQHF. CDR3 DNA: TGTGCCAGCAGTTCGGGACAGGGATTCCAGCCCCAGCATTTT.

The chain joins TRBV6-5 to TRBJ2-7, with 7 nucleotides matching TRBD2. The CDR3 is 13 amino acids. Unmatched junction bases numbered 5, after V lost 6 bases and J lost 3 bases. Germline V gene data show CDR1 as MNHEY and CDR2 as SVGAGI. The CDR3 loop reads CASRTGGGYEQYF. CDR3 nucleotides: TGTGCCAGCAGGACGGGGGGTGGCTACGAGCAGTACTTC.

The chain carries TRBV7-2 and TRBJ2-1, with D tentatively TRBD1 (5 bases). The CDR3 extends over 13 amino acids. CDR1 and CDR2 from the germline V gene are SGHTA and FQGNSA. V lost 4 bases, J lost 9 bases, and 13 bases lay in between. The CDR3 bases are TGTGCCAGCAGCTCCCCCCCGGACACTGAGCAGTTCTTC. Translation: CASSSPPDTEQFF.